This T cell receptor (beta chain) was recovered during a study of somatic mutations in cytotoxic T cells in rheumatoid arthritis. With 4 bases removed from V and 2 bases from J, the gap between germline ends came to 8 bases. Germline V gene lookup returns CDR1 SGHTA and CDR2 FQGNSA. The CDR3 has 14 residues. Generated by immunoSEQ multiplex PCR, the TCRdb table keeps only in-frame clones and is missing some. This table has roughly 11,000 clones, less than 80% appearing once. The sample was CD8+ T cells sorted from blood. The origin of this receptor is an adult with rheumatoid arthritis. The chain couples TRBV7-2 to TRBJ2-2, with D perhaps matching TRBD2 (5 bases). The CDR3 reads CASSYGLNTGELFF. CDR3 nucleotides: TGTGCCAGCAGCTACGGACTCAACACCGGGGAGCTGTTTTTT. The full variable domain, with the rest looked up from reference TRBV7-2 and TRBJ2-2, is GAGVSQSPSNKVTEKGKDVELRCDPISGHTALYWYRQSLGQGLEFLIYFQGNSAPDKSGLPSDRFSAERTGGSVSTLTIQRTQQEDSAVYLCASSYGLNTGELFFGEGSRLTVL.